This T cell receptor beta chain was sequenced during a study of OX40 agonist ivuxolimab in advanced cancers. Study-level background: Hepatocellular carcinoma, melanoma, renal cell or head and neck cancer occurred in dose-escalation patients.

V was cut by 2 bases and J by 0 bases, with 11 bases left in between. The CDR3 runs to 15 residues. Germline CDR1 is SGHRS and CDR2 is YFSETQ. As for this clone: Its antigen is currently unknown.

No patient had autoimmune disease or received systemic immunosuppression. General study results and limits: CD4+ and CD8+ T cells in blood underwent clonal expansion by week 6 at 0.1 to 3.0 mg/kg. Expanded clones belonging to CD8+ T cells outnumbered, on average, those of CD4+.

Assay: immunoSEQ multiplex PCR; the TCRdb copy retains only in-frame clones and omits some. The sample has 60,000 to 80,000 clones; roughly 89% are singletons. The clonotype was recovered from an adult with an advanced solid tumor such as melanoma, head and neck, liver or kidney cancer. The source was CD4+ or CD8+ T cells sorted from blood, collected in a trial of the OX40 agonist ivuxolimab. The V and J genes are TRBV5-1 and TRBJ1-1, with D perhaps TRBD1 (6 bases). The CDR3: CASSFGQQMNTEAFF. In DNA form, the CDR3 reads TGCGCCAGCAGCTTCGGACAGCAAATGAACACTGAAGCTTTCTTT.